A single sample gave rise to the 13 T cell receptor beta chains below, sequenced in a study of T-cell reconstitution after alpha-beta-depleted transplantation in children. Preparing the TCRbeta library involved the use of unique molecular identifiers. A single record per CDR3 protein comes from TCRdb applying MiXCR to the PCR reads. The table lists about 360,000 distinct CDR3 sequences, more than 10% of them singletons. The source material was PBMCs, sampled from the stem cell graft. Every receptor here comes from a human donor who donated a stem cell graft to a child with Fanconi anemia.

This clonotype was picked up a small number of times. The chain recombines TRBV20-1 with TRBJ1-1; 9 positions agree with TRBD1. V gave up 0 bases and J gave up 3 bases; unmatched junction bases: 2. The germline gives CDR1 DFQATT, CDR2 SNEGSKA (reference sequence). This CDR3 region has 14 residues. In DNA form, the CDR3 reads TGCAGTGCTAGAGAACGGGACAGGGACACTGAAGCTTTCTTT. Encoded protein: CSARERDRDTEAFF.

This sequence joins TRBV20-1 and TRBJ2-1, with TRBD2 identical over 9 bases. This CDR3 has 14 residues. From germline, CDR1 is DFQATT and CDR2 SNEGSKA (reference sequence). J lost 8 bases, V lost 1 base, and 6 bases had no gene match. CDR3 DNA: TGCAGTGCTAGAGCGGGCGGGGGGGCATATGAGCAGTTCTTC. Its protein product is CSARAGGGAYEQFF.

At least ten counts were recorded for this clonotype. The CDR3 reads CASKDRRIAKNIQYF. The CDR3 region has the DNA TGTGCCAGCAAGGACAGGAGGATAGCCAAAAACATTCAGTACTTC. The chain has TRBV6-2 or TRBV6-3 and TRBJ2-4; 7 nucleotides agree with TRBD1. This CDR3 comprises 15 residues. After removal of 7 bases from V and 0 bases from J, the junction contained 6 bases not matched to a gene. Looked up from germline, CDR1 is MNHEY and CDR2 is SVGEGT.

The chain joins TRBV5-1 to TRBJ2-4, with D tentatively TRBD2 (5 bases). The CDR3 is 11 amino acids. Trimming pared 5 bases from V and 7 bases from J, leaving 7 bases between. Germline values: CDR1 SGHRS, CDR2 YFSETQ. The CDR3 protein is CASSDYNIQYF. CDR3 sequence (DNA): TGCGCCAGCAGTGACTATAACATTCAGTACTTC.

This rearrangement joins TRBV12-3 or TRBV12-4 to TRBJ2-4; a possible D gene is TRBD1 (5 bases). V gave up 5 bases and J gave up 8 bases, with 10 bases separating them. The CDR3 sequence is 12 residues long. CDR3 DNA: TGTGCCAGCAGTGCCCGCAGGGACATTCAGTACTTC. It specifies CASSARRDIQYF.

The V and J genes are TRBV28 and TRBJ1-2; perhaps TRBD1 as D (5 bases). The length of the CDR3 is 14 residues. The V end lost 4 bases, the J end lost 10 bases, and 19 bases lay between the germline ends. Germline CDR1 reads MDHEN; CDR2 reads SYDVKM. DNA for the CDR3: TGTGCCAGCAGTTCCGCCGGGACCCGAAAGGCCTACACCTTC. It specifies CASSSAGTRKAYTF.

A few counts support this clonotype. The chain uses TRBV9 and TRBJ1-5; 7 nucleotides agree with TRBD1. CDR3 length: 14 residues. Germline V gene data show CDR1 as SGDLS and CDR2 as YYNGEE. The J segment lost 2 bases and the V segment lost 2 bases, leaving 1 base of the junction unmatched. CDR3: CASSVGTGNQPQHF. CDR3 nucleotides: TGTGCCAGCAGCGTCGGGACAGGCAATCAGCCCCAGCATTTT.

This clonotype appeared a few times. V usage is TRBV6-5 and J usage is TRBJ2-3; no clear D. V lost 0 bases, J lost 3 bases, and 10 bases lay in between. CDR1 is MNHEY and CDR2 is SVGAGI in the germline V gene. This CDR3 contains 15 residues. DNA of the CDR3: TGTGCCAGCAGTTACTCGAGGTGGCAGACAGATACGCAGTATTTT. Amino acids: CASSYSRWQTDTQYF.

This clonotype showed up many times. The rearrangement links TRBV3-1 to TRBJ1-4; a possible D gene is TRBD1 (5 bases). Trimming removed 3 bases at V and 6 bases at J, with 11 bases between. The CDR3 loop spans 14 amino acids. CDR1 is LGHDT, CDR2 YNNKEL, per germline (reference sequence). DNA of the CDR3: TGTGCCAGCAGCCAGACAGCGGGGGATGAAAAACTGTTTTTT. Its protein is CASSQTAGDEKLFF.

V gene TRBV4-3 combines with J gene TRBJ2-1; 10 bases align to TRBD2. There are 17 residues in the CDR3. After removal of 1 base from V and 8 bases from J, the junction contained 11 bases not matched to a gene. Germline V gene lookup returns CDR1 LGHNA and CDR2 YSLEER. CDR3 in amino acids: CASSQGPASGGGDEQFF. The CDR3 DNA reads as TGCGCCAGCAGCCAAGGGCCCGCTAGCGGGGGAGGGGATGAGCAGTTCTTC.

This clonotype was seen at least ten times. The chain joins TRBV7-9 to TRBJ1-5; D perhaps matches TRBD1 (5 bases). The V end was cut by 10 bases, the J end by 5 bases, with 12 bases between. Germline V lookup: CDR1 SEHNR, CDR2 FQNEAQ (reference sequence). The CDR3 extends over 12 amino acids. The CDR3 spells CATARGDQPQHF. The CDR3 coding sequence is TGTGCCACCGCTAGGGGAGATCAGCCCCAGCATTTT. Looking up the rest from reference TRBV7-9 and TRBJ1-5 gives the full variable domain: DTGVSQNPRHKITKRGQNVTFRCDPISEHNRLYWYRQTLGQGPEFLTYFQNEAQLEKSRLLSDRFSAERPKGSFSTLEIQRTEQGDSAMYLCATARGDQPQHFGDGTRLSIL.

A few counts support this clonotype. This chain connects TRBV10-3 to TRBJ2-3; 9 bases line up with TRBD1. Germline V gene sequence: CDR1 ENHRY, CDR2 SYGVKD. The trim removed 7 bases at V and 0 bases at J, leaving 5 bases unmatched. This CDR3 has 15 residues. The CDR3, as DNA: TGTGCCATCACCCGGACAGGGGTTAGCACAGATACGCAGTATTTT. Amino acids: CAITRTGVSTDTQYF.

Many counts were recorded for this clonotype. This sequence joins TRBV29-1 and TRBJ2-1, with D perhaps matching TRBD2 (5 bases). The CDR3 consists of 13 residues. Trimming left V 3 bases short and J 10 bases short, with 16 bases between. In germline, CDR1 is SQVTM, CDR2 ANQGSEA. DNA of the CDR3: TGCAGCGTTGAGGACTGGTTGGTGAGGGAGCAGTTCTTC. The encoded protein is CSVEDWLVREQFF.